The 21 T cell receptor beta chains listed next were all sequenced from one sample in a study of shared clonotypes between healthy human individuals. Generated by immunoSEQ multiplex PCR, the TCRdb table keeps only in-frame clones and is missing some. This sample carries about 960,000 clones, roughly 72% of them seen once, and the ten largest clones take around 1.5%. Sequencing was done on a sample of memory CD4+ T cells sorted from blood. Stated subset: CD45RA-negative fraction. These receptors all come from a man younger than 35 in good health.

This chain joins TRBV18 and TRBJ2-7, with a tentative D call TRBD1 (6 bases). The CDR3 contains 16 residues. Trimming took 6 bases from V and 3 from J, leaving 21 bases between them. Germline assignment: CDR1 KGHSH and CDR2 LQKENI. The chain's CDR3 is CASSRSRDLTGYEQYF. CDR3 bases: TGTGCCAGCTCCCGATCCCGGGACCTGACAGGCTACGAGCAGTACTTC.

CDR3 residues: CASTLSVLSTDTQYF. The CDR3 DNA is TGTGCCAGCACCTTGTCTGTCCTGAGCACAGATACGCAGTATTTT. This chain joins TRBV27 and TRBJ2-3; no clear D gene. Trimming left V 7 bases short and J 0 bases short, with 14 bases between. This CDR3 spans 15 amino acids. Germline lookup yields CDR1 MNHEY and CDR2 SMNVEV (reference sequence).

CDR3 bases: TGTGCCAGCAGTGCCTCAGGGACTCATAATTCACCCCTCCACTTT. This gives the protein CASSASGTHNSPLHF. V usage is TRBV6-6 and J usage is TRBJ1-6, with a tentative D call TRBD1 (5 bases). CDR1 is MNHNY, CDR2 SVGAGI, per germline (reference sequence). The germline V and J ends were trimmed by 5 bases and 5 bases, with 13 bases remaining between them. The length of the CDR3 is 15 residues.

The chain is built from TRBV5-6 and TRBJ1-6, with 9 bases fitting TRBD1. The V gene end was trimmed by 7 bases and the J gene end by 7 bases; junction bases not matched to a gene: 6. From germline, CDR1 is SGHDT and CDR2 YYEEEE. The CDR3 runs 14 residues. In nucleotides, the CDR3 is TGTGCCAGCCGGACAGGGGTTCAGAATTCACCCCTCCACTTT. It translates to CASRTGVQNSPLHF.

This clone was found once. The J gene is TRBJ2-7, the V gene TRBV10-3; TRBD2 agrees at 9 bases. The J segment lost 4 bases and the V segment lost 6 bases, leaving 4 bases of the junction unmatched. Looked up from germline, CDR1 is ENHRY and CDR2 is SYGVKD. The CDR3 runs to 13 residues. CDR3 amino acids: CAISGTSSYEQYF. DNA for the CDR3: TGTGCCATCAGCGGGACTAGCTCTTACGAGCAGTACTTC.

The chain couples TRBV6-5 to TRBJ2-1; TRBD2 matches 10 bases. The V gene's germline CDR1 is MNHEY and CDR2 SVGAGI. The CDR3 loop spans 13 amino acids. V lost 10 bases, J lost 7 bases, and 7 bases stayed unmatched. For the CDR3, the DNA is TGTGCCATTAGAGCTAGCGGGAGAAATGAGCAGTTCTTC. Its translation: CAIRASGRNEQFF.

V usage is TRBV4-1 and J usage is TRBJ1-1; TRBD1 matches at 9 bases. Losses at the gene ends were 4 bases for V and 7 bases for J; bases not matched to a gene: 7. The CDR3 consists of 14 residues. In germline, CDR1 is MGHRA, CDR2 YSYEKL. CDR3 protein: CASSPTGGIGEAFF. CDR3 DNA: TGCGCCAGCAGCCCGACAGGGGGTATAGGTGAAGCTTTCTTT.

V and J are TRBV11-2 and TRBJ2-3; TRBD1 is a possible D gene (5 bases). Looked up from germline, CDR1 is SGHAT and CDR2 is FQNNGV. The CDR3 has 15 amino acids. V was trimmed by 5 bases and J by 4 bases, leaving 16 bases between them. CDR3 in DNA: TGTGCCAGCAGCCCCATTAAGGGGAAGTCAGATACGCAGTATTTT. Translated, it gives CASSPIKGKSDTQYF.

J is TRBJ2-2 and V is TRBV6-5; D unresolved. The CDR3 contains 14 residues. The V gene's germline CDR1 is MNHEY and CDR2 SVGAGI. Trimming shortened V by 6 bases and J by 5 bases, and 13 bases separated the two germline ends. The chain's CDR3 is CASRSVGWTGELFF. CDR3 coding DNA: TGTGCCAGCAGGAGTGTAGGGTGGACCGGGGAGCTGTTTTTT.

The chain links TRBV5-1 to TRBJ1-4; TRBD1 might be the D (5 bases). This CDR3 spans 15 amino acids. Between the trimmed V and J ends, which lost 4 bases and 0 bases, there was a span of 10 bases. Per germline, CDR1 SGHRS and CDR2 YFSETQ. CDR3 nucleotides: TGCGCCAGCAGCCCCTACAGGACAACTAATGAAAAACTGTTTTTT. Its protein is CASSPYRTTNEKLFF.

The chain is built from TRBV4-1 and TRBJ1-6; D possibly corresponds to TRBD1 (5 bases). Germline V gives CDR1 MGHRA, CDR2 YSYEKL. Trimming cost V 1 base and J 8 bases, with 12 bases left between them. CDR3 length equals 15 residues. CDR3: CASSQANRRDSPLHF. CDR3 bases: TGCGCCAGCAGCCAAGCGAACAGGCGCGATTCACCCCTCCACTTT.

This chain uses TRBV7-9 with TRBJ1-2, with D unclear. Germline-derived CDR1 and CDR2 are SEHNR and FQNEAQ (reference sequence). Deletions cut 1 base from V and 7 bases from J, with 13 bases between. CDR3 length: 14 residues. CDR3 in amino acids: CASSLGRGDGGYTF. The CDR3, as DNA: TGTGCCAGCAGCTTAGGACGGGGAGACGGTGGCTACACCTTC.

V is TRBV29-1 and J is TRBJ1-6; D gene uncertain. This CDR3 region has 13 residues. Looked up from germline, CDR1 is SQVTM and CDR2 is ANQGSEA. V lost 7 bases and J 6 bases, leaving 13 bases between the germline ends. CDR3 nucleotides: TGCAGCGCCACGACAACTAGTAATTCACCCCTCCACTTT. Amino acid sequence: CSATTTSNSPLHF.

This clone was seen a handful of times. V usage is TRBV6-6 and J usage is TRBJ1-2, with 7 bases fitting TRBD1. The V gene end was trimmed by 6 bases and the J gene end by 4 bases; junction bases not matched to a gene: 8. The CDR3 has 14 amino acids. Germline V gives CDR1 MNHNY, CDR2 SVGAGI (reference sequence). For the CDR3, the DNA is TGTGCCAGCAGGTGGGACAGTCCTATCTATGGCTACACCTTC. As protein: CASRWDSPIYGYTF.

The sample holds a few counts of this clone. The chain uses TRBV2 and TRBJ2-2; tentatively, D is TRBD2 (5 bases). Trimming took 3 bases from V and 4 from J, leaving 12 bases between them. Germline lookup yields CDR1 SNHLY and CDR2 FYNNEI. The length of the CDR3 is 15 residues. The CDR3 DNA reads as TGTGCCAGCAGTGAGGGGTTAGCGAGCACCGGGGAGCTGTTTTTT. This encodes CASSEGLASTGELFF.

The V gene is TRBV4-1, the J gene TRBJ1-2, with a possible D match to TRBD1 (5 bases). The CDR3 spans 15 residues. The V end lost 2 bases, the J end lost 8 bases, and 18 bases lay between the germline ends. The germline V gene encodes CDR1 MGHRA and CDR2 YSYEKL. CDR3 nucleotide sequence: TGCGCCAGCAGCCAAACGAGTTTTAGGGGAGAGGGCTACACCTTC. This gives the protein CASSQTSFRGEGYTF.

The chain has TRBV2 and TRBJ1-4, with D unresolved. Trimming stripped 1 base from V and 1 base from J, with 4 bases between. Germline values: CDR1 SNHLY, CDR2 FYNNEI. The CDR3 runs to 14 residues. CDR3 loop: CASSEEGTNEKLFF. DNA for the CDR3: TGTGCCAGCAGTGAAGAGGGAACTAATGAAAAACTGTTTTTT.

The rearrangement links TRBV28 to TRBJ1-2; D is unresolved. The CDR3 length is 13 residues. The V end lost 6 bases, the J end lost 0 bases, and 8 bases lay between the germline ends. CDR1 is MDHEN and CDR2 is SYDVKM in the germline V gene. The CDR3 nucleotides are TGTGCCAGCAGGCGGTTAGCTAACTATGGCTACACCTTC. Its translation: CASRRLANYGYTF.

This clone showed up just once. This chain connects TRBV30 to TRBJ2-1; 10 bases align to TRBD1. CDR1 is GTSNPN and CDR2 is SVGIG in the germline V gene (reference sequence). This CDR3 spans 16 amino acids. The J segment lost 12 bases and the V segment lost 5 bases, leaving 19 bases of the junction unmatched. The CDR3 sequence: CAWAILPGQGKSGQFF. The CDR3 DNA follows: TGTGCCTGGGCGATTCTCCCGGGACAGGGGAAGTCAGGGCAGTTCTTC.

This clone turned up a few times. Other DNA variants within this sample encode the same CDR3. This chain joins TRBV5-1 and TRBJ2-7; no clear D. Trimming took 2 bases from V and 5 from J, leaving 5 bases between them. This CDR3 region has 11 residues. The germline gives CDR1 SGHRS, CDR2 YFSETQ. CDR3 protein: CASSLRDEQYF. The CDR3 DNA reads TGCGCCAGCAGCTTAAGGGACGAGCAGTACTTC. Full variable domain (rest looked up from reference TRBV5-1 and TRBJ2-7): KAGVTQTPRYLIKTRGQQVTLSCSPISGHRSVSWYQQTPGQGLQFLFEYFSETQRNKGNFPGRFSGRQFSNSRSEMNVSTLELGDSALYLCASSLRDEQYFGPGTRLTVT.

This sequence joins TRBV6-5 and TRBJ1-3; D is uncertain. The germline V and J ends were trimmed by 7 bases and 0 bases, with 7 bases remaining between them. From germline, CDR1 is MNHEY and CDR2 SVGAGI. The CDR3 covers 13 residues. The CDR3 DNA is TGTGCCAGCACGAGTGGCTCTGGAAACACCATATATTTT. Its protein product is CASTSGSGNTIYF.